This T cell receptor (beta chain) stems from a study of T cells in Graves' hyperthyroidism and ophthalmopathy. Study-wide findings and caveats: The model's output predicted ophthalmopathy at a median of 6.5 months prior to onset.

Amplification of TCR beta CDR3 regions was performed using RNA transcripts as template. The HTBI primer set served for first-round RT-PCR of the TCR CDR3. TCRdb reanalysed the multiplex PCR reads using MiXCR and keeps one entry per CDR3 protein. This table has roughly 380,000 distinct CDR3 sequences, about 13% appearing once. This clonotype has only a few counts. The antigen is unknown. The definition of stable Graves' hyperthyroidism was no ophthalmopathy progression within 18 months. The receptor was isolated from a woman aged 18-29 years with Graves' hyperthyroidism. The sequencing sample was made of blood.

CDR3 sequence (DNA): TGCGCCAGCAGCTTGCGACAGGGGGCCGACACCGGGGAGCTGTTTTTT. This gives the protein CASSLRQGADTGELFF. The chain links TRBV5-1 to TRBJ2-2, with 10 bases aligning to TRBD1. J was trimmed by 3 bases and V by 1 base; bases with no gene match: 3. From germline, CDR1 is SGHRS and CDR2 YFSETQ. The CDR3 sequence is 16 residues long.